This TCR beta chain was obtained from a study of identical twins. Study-level findings and limits: Carriage of fewer insertions was seen in abundant cord blood beta clonotypes, whereas memory repertoires showed none. Those out-of-frame alpha sequences shared by twins showed an excess of low generation probability.

In this sample, this clonotype turned up a few times. The antigen is not known. The V gene end was trimmed by 3 bases and the J gene end by 5 bases; junction bases not matched to a gene: 21. The CDR3 covers 20 residues. The germline V gene has CDR1 SGHRS and CDR2 YFSETQ. TCRdb used MiXCR to reprocess the 5' RACE reads, holding one entry per CDR3 protein. The repertoire consists of about 810,000 distinct CDR3 sequences, with more than 9% occurring once and the leading ten covering around 1.5%. This same sample was also part of a study on yellow fever vaccine responses in identical twins.

The sequence was collected from a woman aged 18-29 years in good health. The sample comprised PBMCs. The rearrangement joins TRBV5-1 to TRBJ2-3; 10 bases align to TRBD2. This CDR3 reads CASSYPRSSGRTPPEDTQYF. DNA of the CDR3: TGCGCCAGCAGCTACCCCCGGTCTAGCGGGAGAACCCCCCCCGAAGATACGCAGTATTTT.